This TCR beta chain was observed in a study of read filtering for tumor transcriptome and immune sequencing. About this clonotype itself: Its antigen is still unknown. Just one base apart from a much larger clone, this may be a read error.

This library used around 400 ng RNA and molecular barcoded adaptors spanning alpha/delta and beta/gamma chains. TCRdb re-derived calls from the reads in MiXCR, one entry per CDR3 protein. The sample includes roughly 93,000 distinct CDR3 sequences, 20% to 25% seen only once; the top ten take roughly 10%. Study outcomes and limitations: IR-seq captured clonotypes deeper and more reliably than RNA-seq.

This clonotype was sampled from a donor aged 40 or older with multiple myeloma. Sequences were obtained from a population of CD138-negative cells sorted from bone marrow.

The CDR3 protein is CASSRRTVNTGAFF. For the CDR3, the DNA is TGTGCCAGCAGCCGCCGGACGGTGAACACTGGAGCTTTCTTT. The V gene is TRBV3-1, the J gene TRBJ1-1, with D uncertain. In germline, CDR1 is LGHDT, CDR2 YNNKEL (reference sequence). The CDR3 length is 14 residues.